This section outlines one T cell receptor beta chain sequence together with its context. The antigen is unknown. All TRB cDNA libraries came from 5' RACE performed with UMI labels. Using the 5' RACE reads, TCRdb records one entry per CDR3 protein without DNA. The sample includes about 120,000 distinct CDR3 sequences. This sample is drawn from a study of CXCR3-negative and CXCR3-positive naive CD8 T cells. Overall study findings and caveats: TRB CDR3s were more hydrophobic in CXCR3-positive than in CXCR3-negative naive cells. After cryopreservation, expression of CXCR3 was partially reduced, and most assays were run with fresh PBMCs.

CD45RO-CCR7+CD27+CD95- cells counted as naive CD8+ T cells. The sequence was collected from a human donor in good health. Some clones in this sample may be carry-over from other donors' samples. The sequencing sample was made of naive CXCR3+ CD8+ T cells from blood. Subset: CD45RO-CCR7+CD27+CD95- naive CD8+ T cells expressing CXCR3 (TNR3+).

The CDR3 reads CASSKSGGYGYTF. This chain joins TRBV21-1 and TRBJ1-2; there is no DNA to check the TCRdb D call of TRBD1. TRBV21-1 is tagged as a pseudogene. The CDR3 has 13 amino acids.